This TCR beta chain stems from a study of cytomegalovirus exposure and HLA in healthy donors. Study-level background: According to later analysis, the same platform produced the 120 or so validation and approximately 630 first-cohort repertoires.

Study results and limitations: Some public TCRs appeared in many individuals, while most sequences were rare. CMV antigen specificity of a few CMV-associated chains was confirmed in vitro. Investigators reported 150 to 200 TCR beta chains as tied to cytomegalovirus.

Turning to this clone: The antigen is not known.

The repertoire was sequenced with immunoSEQ multiplex PCR; TCRdb's copy has only in-frame clones and lacks some. The repertoire includes 150,000 to 200,000 clones, 86% of them detected once, and roughly 2.6% sits in the top ten. Germline V gene lookup returns CDR1 SNHLY and CDR2 FYNNEI. This CDR3 comprises 13 residues. The ends lost 7 bases at V and 4 bases at J; junction bases unmatched: 6. The chain is built from TRBV2 and TRBJ1-2; 7 nucleotides align to TRBD1. Specimen: PBMCs. This receptor was obtained from a man between 18 and 35 years old in good health and CMV-seropositive. In DNA, the CDR3 is TGTGCCAGCAAGGAAGGACAGGCCTATGGCTACACCTTC. As protein: CASKEGQAYGYTF.